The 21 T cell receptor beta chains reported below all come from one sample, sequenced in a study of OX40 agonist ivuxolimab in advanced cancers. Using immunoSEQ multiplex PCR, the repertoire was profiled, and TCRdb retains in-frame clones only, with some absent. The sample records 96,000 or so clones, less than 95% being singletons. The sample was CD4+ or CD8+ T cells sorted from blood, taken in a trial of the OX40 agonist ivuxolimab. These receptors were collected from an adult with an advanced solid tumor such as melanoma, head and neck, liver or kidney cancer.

CDR3 in DNA: TGTGCCAGTAGTATAGCGCGGGGGTACGAGCAGTACTTC. Translation gives CASSIARGYEQYF. The V call is TRBV19, the J call TRBJ2-7; TRBD2 matches at 7 bases. CDR3 length: 13 residues. V shed 1 base and J 4 bases; nucleotides not matched to a gene: 1. Germline CDR1 LNHDA, CDR2 SQIVND (reference sequence).

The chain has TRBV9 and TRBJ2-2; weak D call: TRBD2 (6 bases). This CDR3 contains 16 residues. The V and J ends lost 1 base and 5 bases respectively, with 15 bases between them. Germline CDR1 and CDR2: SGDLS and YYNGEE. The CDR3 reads CASSVSGRGKTGELFF. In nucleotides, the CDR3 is TGTGCCAGCAGCGTATCCGGGAGAGGGAAAACCGGGGAGCTGTTTTTT.

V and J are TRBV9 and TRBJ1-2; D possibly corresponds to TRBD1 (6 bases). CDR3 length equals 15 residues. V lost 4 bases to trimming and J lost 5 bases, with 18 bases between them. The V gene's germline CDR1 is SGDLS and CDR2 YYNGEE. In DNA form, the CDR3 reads TGTGCCAGCAGCCCTACAAGTCGAGGACAGTATGGCTACACCTTC. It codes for CASSPTSRGQYGYTF.

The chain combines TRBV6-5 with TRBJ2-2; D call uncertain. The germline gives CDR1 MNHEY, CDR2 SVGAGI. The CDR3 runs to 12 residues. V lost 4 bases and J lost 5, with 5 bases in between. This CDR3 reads CASSSRTGELFF. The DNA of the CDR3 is TGTGCCAGCAGTTCGAGAACCGGGGAGCTGTTTTTT.

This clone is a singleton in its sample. CDR3 in DNA: TGTGCCAGCAGCTTAGGACAGGGGAACGGGGAGCTGTTTTTT. Its translation is CASSLGQGNGELFF. The chain is built from TRBV11-3 and TRBJ2-2; 8 bases fit TRBD1. The CDR3 consists of 14 residues. V lost 1 base to trimming and J lost 7 bases; unmatched junction nucleotides: 2. The germline CDR1 and CDR2 sequences are SGHNT and YENEEA.

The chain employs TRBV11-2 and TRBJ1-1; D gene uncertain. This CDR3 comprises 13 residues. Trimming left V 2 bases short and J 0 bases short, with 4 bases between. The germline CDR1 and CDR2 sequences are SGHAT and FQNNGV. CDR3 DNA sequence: TGTGCCAGCAGCTTAAACCTGAACACTGAAGCTTTCTTT. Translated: CASSLNLNTEAFF.

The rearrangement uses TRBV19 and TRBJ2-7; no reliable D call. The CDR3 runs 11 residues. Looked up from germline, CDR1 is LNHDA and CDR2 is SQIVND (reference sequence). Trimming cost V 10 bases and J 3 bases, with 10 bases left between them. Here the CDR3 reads CATREDYEQYF. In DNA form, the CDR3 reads TGTGCCACCAGAGAGGACTACGAGCAGTACTTC.

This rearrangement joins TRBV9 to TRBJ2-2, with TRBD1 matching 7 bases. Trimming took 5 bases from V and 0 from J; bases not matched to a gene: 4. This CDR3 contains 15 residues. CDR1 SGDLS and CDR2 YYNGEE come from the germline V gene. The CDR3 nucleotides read TGTGCCAGCAGAGCAGGGGGATCGAACACCGGGGAGCTGTTTTTT. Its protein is CASRAGGSNTGELFF.

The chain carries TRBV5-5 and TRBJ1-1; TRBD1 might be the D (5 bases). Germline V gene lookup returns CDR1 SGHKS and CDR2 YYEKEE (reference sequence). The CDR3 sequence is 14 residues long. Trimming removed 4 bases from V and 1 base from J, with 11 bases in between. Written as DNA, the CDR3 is TGTGCCAGCAGCCCAACCACAGGGAACACTGAAGCTTTCTTT. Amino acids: CASSPTTGNTEAFF.

The CDR3 loop reads CASSPTRDAYGYTF. The CDR3 nucleotides are TGTGCCAGCTCACCAACAAGGGATGCCTATGGCTACACCTTC. This rearrangement joins TRBV18 to TRBJ1-2; D unresolved. Per the germline V gene, CDR1 is KGHSH and CDR2 is LQKENI. Trimming stripped 2 bases from V and 4 bases from J, with 11 bases between. This CDR3 has 14 residues. Filled out from reference TRBV18 and TRBJ1-2, the complete variable domain reads NAGVMQNPRHLVRRRGQEARLRCSPMKGHSHVYWYRQLPEEGLKFMVYLQKENIIDESGMPKERFSAEFPKEGPSILRIQQVVRGDSAAYFCASSPTRDAYGYTFGSGTRLTVV.

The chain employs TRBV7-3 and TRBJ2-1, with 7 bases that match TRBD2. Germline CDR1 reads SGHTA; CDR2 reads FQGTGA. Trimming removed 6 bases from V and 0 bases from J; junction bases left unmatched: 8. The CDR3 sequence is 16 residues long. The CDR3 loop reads CASSQEGGSSYNEQFF. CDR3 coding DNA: TGTGCCAGCAGTCAAGAGGGCGGGAGCTCCTACAATGAGCAGTTCTTC.

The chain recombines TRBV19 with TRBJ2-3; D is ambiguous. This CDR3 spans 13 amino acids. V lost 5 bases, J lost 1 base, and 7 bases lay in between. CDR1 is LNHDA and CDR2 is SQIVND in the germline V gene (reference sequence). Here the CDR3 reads CASSRPGTDTQYF. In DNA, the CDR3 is TGTGCCAGTAGTCGACCTGGCACAGATACGCAGTATTTT.

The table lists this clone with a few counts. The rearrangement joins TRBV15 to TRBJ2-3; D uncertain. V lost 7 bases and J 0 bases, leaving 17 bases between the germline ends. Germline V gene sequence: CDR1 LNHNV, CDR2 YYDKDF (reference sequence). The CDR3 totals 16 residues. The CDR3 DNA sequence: TGTGCCACCAATGACCTCGCCGCGTCAAGCACAGATACGCAGTATTTT. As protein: CATNDLAASSTDTQYF.

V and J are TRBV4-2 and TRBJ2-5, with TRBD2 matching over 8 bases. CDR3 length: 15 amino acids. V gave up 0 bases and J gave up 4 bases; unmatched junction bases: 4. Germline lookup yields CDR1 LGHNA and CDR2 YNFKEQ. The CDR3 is CASSQDPGGGETQYF. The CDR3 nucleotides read TGTGCCAGCAGCCAAGACCCGGGAGGGGGAGAGACCCAGTACTTC.

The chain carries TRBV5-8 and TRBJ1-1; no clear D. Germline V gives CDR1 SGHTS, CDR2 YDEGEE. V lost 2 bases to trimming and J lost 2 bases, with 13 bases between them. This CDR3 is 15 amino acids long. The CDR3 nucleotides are TGTGCCAGCAGCTTTAGAATTCTTGGTAACACTGAAGCTTTCTTT. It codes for CASSFRILGNTEAFF. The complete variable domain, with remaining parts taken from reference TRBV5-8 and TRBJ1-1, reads EAGVTQSPTHLIKTRGQQATLRCSPISGHTSVYWYQQALGLGLQFLLWYDEGEERNRGNFPPRFSGRQFPNYSSELNVNALELEDSALYLCASSFRILGNTEAFFGQGTRLTVV.

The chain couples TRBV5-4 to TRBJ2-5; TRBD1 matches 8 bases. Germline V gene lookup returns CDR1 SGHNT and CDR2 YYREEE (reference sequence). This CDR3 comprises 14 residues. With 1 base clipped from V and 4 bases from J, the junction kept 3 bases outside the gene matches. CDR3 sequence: CASSLTGGRETQYF. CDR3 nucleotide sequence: TGTGCCAGCAGCTTGACAGGGGGGCGAGAGACCCAGTACTTC.

The CDR3 is CASSSTRTGARQETQYF. CDR3 coding DNA: TGTGCCAGCAGCTCTACCCGGACAGGGGCGAGGCAAGAGACCCAGTACTTC. The gene calls are TRBV5-6 and TRBJ2-5; 9 positions agree with TRBD1. The CDR3 consists of 17 residues. Trimming removed 3 bases from V and 2 bases from J; junction bases left unmatched: 11. From germline, CDR1 is SGHDT and CDR2 YYEEEE.

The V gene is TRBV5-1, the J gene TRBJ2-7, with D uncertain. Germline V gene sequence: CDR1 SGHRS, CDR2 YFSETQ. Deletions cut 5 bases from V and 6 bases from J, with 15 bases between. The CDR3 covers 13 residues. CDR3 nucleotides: TGCGCCAGCAGGGCCGTTGAGCCAGGCGAGCAGTACTTC. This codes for CASRAVEPGEQYF.

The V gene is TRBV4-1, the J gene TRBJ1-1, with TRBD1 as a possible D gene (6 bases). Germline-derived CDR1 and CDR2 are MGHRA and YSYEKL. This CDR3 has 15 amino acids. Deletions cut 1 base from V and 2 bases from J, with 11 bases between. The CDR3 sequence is CASSQAGRGNTEAFF. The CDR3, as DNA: TGCGCCAGCAGCCAAGCGGGCAGGGGCAACACTGAAGCTTTCTTT.

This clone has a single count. The CDR3, as DNA: TGTGCCAGCAGCGGGAGACAGGGGGCGCAGGGAAACATTCAGTACTTC. Translated, it gives CASSGRQGAQGNIQYF. The gene calls are TRBV27 and TRBJ2-4, with 10 bases lining up with TRBD1. Germline loops: CDR1 MNHEY, CDR2 SMNVEV (reference sequence). The junction had 11 bases not matched to a gene; V was cut back by 6 bases and J by 6 bases. The CDR3 runs to 16 residues.

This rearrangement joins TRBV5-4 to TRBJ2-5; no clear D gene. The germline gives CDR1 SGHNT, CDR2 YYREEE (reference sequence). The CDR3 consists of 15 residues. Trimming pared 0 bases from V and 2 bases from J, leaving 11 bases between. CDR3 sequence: CASSLAAGVQETQYF. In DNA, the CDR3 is TGTGCCAGCAGCTTGGCCGCAGGTGTTCAAGAGACCCAGTACTTC. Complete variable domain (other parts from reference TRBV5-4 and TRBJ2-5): ETGVTQSPTHLIKTRGQQVTLRCSSQSGHNTVSWYQQALGQGPQFIFQYYREEENGRGNFPPRFSGLQFPNYSSELNVNALELDDSALYLCASSLAAGVQETQYFGPGTRLLVL.